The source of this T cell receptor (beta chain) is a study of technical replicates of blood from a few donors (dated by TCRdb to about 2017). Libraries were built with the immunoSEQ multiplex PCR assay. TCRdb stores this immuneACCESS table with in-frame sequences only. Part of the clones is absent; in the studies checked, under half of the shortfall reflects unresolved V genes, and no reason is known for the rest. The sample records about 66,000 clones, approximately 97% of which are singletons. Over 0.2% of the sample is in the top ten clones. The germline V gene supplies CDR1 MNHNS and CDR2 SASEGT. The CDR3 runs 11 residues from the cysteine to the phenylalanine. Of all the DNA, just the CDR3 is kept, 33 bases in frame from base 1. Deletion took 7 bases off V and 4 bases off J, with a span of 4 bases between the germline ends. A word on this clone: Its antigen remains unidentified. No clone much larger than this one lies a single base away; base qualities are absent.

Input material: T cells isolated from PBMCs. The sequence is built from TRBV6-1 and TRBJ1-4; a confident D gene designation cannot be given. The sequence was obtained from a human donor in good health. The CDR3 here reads CASTFNEKLFF. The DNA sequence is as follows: TGTGCCAGCACTTTTAATGAAAAACTGTTTTTT.